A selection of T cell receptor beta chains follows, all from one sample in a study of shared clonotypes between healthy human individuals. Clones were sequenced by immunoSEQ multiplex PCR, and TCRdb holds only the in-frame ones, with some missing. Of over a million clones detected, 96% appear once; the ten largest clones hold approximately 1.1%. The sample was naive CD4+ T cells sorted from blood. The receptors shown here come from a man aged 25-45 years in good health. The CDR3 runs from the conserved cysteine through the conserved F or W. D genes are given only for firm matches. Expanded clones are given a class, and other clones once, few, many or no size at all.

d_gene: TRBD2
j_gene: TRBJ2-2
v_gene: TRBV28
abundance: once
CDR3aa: CASSPPLAGNTGELFF
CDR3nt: TGTGCCAGCAGTCCGCCACTAGCGGGAAACACCGGGGAGCTGTTTTTT

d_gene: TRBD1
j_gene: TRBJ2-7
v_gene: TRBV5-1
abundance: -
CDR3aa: CASSFETGPYEQYF
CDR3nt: TGCGCCAGCAGCTTTGAGACAGGGCCCTACGAGCAGTACTTC

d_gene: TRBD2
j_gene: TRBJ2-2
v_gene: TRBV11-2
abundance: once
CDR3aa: CASSSPSGLTGELFF
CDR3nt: TGTGCCAGCAGCTCCCCTAGCGGACTCACCGGGGAGCTGTTTTTT

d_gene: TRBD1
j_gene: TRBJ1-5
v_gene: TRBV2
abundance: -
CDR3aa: CASSYDRGRDQPQHF
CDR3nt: TGTGCCAGCAGTTACGACAGGGGAAGAGATCAGCCCCAGCATTTT

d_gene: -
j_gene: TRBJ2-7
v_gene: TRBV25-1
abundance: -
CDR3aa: CASSEGPYEQYF
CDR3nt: TGTGCCAGCAGTGAGGGACCCTACGAGCAGTACTTC

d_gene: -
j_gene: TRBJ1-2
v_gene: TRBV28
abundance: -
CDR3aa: CASSFLQDLYGYTF
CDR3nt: TGTGCCAGCAGTTTCTTGCAGGACCTCTATGGCTACACCTTC

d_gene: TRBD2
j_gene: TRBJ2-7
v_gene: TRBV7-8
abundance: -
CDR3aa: CASSRSGSLYEQYF
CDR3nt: TGTGCCAGCAGTCGTAGCGGGAGTTTGTACGAGCAGTACTTC

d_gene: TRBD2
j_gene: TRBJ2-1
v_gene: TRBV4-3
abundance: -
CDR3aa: CASSQVREVEQFF
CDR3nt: TGCGCCAGCAGCCAGGTTCGGGAGGTCGAGCAGTTCTTC

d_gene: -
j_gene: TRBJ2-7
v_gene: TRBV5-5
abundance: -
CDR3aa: CASSLGIGEQYF
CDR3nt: TGTGCCAGCAGCTTGGGGATCGGCGAGCAGTACTTC

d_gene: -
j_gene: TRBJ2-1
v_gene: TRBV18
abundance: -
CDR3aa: CASSPPGRSEQFF
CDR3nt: TGTGCCAGCTCACCACCGGGACGAAGTGAGCAGTTCTTC

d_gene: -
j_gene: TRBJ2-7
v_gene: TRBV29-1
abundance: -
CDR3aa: CSAKGPSYEQYF
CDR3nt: TGCAGCGCAAAGGGGCCGTCATACGAGCAGTACTTC

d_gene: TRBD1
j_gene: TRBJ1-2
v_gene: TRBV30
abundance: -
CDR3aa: CARTGAANYGYTF
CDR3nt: TGTGCCCGGACAGGGGCAGCAAACTATGGCTACACCTTC

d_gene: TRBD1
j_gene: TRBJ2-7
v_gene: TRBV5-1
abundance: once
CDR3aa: CASSLDPGQSYEQYF
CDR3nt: TGCGCCAGCAGCTTGGATCCGGGACAGTCCTACGAGCAGTACTTC

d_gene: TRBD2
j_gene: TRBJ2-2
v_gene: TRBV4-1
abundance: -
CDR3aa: CASRLRLAGDTGELFF
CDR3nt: TGCGCCAGCAGGCTCCGTCTAGCGGGAGACACCGGGGAGCTGTTTTTT

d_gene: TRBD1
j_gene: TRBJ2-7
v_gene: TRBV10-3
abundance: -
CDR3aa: CAISTGTGGYEQYF
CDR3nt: TGTGCCATCAGCACCGGGACAGGGGGCTACGAGCAGTACTTC

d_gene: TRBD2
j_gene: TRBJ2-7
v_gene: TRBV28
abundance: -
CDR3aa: CASSFLAGGYEQYF
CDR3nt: TGTGCCAGCAGTTTTCTAGCGGGGGGCTACGAGCAGTACTTC

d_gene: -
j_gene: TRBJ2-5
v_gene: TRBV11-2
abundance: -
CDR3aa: CASSSAGTIPRETQYF
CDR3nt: TGTGCCAGCAGCTCCGCCGGGACAATCCCTCGGGAGACCCAGTACTTC

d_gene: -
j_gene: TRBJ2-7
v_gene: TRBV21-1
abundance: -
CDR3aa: CASSKAQGTGKEDYEQYF
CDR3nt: TGTGCCAGCAGCAAAGCGCAGGGGACAGGTAAAGAGGACTACGAGCAGTACTTC

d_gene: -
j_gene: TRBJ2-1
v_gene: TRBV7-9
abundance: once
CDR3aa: CASSERFGSSFHEQFF
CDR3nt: TGTGCCAGCAGCGAGCGCTTCGGGAGTTCTTTCCATGAGCAGTTCTTC

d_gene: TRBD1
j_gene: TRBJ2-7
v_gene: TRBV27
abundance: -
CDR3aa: CASKNPRTGAYEQYF
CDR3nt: TGTGCCAGCAAAAATCCTAGGACAGGAGCCTACGAGCAGTACTTC

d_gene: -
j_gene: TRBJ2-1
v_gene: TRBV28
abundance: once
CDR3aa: CASSYPDYNEQFF
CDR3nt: TGTGCCAGCAGTTACCCAGACTACAATGAGCAGTTCTTC

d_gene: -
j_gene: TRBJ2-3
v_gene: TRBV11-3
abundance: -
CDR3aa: CASSFGTLATQYF
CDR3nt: TGTGCCAGCAGCTTTGGGACCCTTGCTACGCAGTATTTT

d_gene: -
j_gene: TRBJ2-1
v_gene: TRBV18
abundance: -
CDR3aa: CASSPGSLATSYNEQFF
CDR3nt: TGTGCCAGCTCACCAGGCTCCCTTGCGACATCCTACAATGAGCAGTTCTTC

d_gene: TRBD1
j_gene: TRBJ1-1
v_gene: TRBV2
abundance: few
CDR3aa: CASSRTGEAEAFF
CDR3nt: TGTGCCAGCAGCCGAACAGGGGAGGCTGAAGCTTTCTTT

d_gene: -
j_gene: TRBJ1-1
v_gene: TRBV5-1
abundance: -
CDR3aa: CASSLVWGKSTEAFF
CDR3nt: TGCGCCAGCAGCTTGGTATGGGGGAAGAGCACTGAAGCTTTCTTT

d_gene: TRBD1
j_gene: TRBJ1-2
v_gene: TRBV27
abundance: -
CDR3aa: CASSGQGPSYGYTF
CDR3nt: TGTGCCAGCTCGGGACAGGGGCCCTCCTATGGCTACACCTTC

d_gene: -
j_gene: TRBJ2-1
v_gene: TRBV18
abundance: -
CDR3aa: CASSPSASYNEQFF
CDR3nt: TGTGCCAGCTCACCGTCGGCCTCCTACAATGAGCAGTTCTTC

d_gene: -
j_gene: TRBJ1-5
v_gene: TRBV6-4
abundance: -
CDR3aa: CASRLRDGSNQPQHF
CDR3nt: TGTGCCAGCCGATTAAGGGACGGTAGCAATCAGCCCCAGCATTTT

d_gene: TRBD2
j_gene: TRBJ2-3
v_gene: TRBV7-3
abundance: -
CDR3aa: CASSLIAGAGTDTQYF
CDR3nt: TGTGCCAGCAGCTTGATAGCGGGAGCGGGGACAGATACGCAGTATTTT

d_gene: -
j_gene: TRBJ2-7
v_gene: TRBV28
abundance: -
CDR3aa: CASSSPGHITYEQYF
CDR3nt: TGTGCCAGCAGTTCCCCCGGACATATCACCTACGAGCAGTACTTC

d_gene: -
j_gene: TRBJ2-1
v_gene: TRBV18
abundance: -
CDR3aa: CASSRGLANEQFF
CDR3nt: TGTGCCAGCTCACGAGGTCTAGCAAATGAGCAGTTCTTC

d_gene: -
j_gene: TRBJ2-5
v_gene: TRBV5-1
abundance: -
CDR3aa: CASKLSRETQYF
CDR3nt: TGCGCCAGCAAATTAAGTAGGGAGACCCAGTACTTC

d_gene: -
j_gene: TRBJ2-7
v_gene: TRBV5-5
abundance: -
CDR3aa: CASSLGPGTQGYEQYF
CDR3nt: TGTGCCAGCAGCTTGGGACCTGGGACGCAAGGCTACGAGCAGTACTTC

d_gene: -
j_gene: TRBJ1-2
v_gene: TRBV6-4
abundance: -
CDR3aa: CASSDLPGAGGYTF
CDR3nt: TGTGCCAGCAGTGACCTACCGGGGGCGGGTGGCTACACCTTC

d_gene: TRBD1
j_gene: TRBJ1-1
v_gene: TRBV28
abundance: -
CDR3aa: CASKPLRGDRGGWNTEAFF
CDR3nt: TGTGCCAGCAAACCCCTACGTGGGGACAGGGGGGGCTGGAACACTGAAGCTTTCTTT

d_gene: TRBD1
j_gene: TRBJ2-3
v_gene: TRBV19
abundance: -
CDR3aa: CASMGQGVSDTQYF
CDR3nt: TGTGCCAGTATGGGACAGGGGGTTTCAGATACGCAGTATTTT